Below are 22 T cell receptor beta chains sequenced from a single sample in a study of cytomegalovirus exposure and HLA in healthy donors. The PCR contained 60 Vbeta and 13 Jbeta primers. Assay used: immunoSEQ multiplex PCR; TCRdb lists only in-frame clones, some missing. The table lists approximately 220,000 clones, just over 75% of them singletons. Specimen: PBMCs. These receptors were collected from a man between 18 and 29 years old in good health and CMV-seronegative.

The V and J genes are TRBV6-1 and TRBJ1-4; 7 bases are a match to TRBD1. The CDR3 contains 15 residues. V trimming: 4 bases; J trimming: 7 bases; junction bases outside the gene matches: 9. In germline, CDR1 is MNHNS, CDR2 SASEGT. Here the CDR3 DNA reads TGTGCCAGCAGTGCTACCAGGGGGTTGGTTGAAAAACTGTTTTTT. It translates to CASSATRGLVEKLFF.

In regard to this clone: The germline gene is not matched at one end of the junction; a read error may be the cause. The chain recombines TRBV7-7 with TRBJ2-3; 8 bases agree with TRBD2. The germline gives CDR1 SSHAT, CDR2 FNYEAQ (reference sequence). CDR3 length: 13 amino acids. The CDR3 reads CASSPGGPDTQYF. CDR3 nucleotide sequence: TGTGCTAGCAGCCCGGGGGGGCCAGATACGCAGTATTTT. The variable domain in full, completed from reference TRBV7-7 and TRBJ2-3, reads GAGVSQSPRYKVTKRGQDVTLRCDPISSHATLYWYQQALGQGPEFLTYFNYEAQPDKSGLPSDRFSAERPEGSISTLTIQRTEQRDSAMYRCASSPGGPDTQYFGPGTRLTVL.

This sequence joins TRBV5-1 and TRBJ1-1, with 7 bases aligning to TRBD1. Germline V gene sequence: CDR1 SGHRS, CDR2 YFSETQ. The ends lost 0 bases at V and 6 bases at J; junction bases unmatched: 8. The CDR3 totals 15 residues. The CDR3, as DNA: TGCGCCAGCAGCTTGGGGGACAGCTCGGTGTCTGAAGCTTTCTTT. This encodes CASSLGDSSVSEAFF.

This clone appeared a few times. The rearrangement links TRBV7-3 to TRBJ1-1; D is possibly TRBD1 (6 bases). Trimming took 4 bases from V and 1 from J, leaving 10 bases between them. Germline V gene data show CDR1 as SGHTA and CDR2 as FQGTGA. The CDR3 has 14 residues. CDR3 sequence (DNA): TGTGCCAGCAGCTCGGGACACCAGAACACTGAAGCTTTCTTT. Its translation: CASSSGHQNTEAFF. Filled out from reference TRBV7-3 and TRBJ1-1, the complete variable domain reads GAGVSQTPSNKVTEKGKYVELRCDPISGHTALYWYRQSLGQGPEFLIYFQGTGAADDSGLPNDRFFAVRPEGSVSTLKIQRTERGDSAVYLCASSSGHQNTEAFFGQGTRLTVV.

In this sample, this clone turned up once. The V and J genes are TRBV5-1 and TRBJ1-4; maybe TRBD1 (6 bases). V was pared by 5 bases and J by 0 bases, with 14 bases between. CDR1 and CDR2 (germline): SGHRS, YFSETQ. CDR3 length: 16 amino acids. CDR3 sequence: CASSSGAHATNEKLFF. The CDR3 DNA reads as TGCGCCAGCAGTTCAGGGGCTCACGCAACTAATGAAAAACTGTTTTTT. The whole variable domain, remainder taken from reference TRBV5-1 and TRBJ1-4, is KAGVTQTPRYLIKTRGQQVTLSCSPISGHRSVSWYQQTPGQGLQFLFEYFSETQRNKGNFPGRFSGRQFSNSRSEMNVSTLELGDSALYLCASSSGAHATNEKLFFGSGTQLSVL.

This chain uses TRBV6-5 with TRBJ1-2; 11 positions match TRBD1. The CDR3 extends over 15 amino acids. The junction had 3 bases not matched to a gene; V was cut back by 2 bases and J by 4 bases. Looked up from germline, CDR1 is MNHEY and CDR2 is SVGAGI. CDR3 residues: CASSYGGTGGYGYTF. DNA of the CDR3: TGTGCCAGCAGTTACGGGGGGACAGGGGGCTATGGCTACACCTTC.

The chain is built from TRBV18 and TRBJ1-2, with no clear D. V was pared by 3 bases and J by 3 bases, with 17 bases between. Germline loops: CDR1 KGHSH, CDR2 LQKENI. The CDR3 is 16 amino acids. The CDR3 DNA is TGTGCCAGCTCACCCTCCCTCGGGAGGGTAGACTATGGCTACACCTTC. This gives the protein CASSPSLGRVDYGYTF.

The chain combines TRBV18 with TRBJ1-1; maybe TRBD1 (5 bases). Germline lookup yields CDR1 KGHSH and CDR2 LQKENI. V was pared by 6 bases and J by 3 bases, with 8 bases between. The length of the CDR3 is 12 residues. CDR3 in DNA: TGTGCCAGCTCGCCCAGGGACACTGAAGCTTTCTTT. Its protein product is CASSPRDTEAFF.

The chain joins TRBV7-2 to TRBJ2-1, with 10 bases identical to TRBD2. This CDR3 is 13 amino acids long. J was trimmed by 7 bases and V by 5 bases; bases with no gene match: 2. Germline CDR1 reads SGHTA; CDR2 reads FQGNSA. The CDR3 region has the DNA TGTGCCAGCAGCGTTAGCGGGAGGAATGAGCAGTTCTTC. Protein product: CASSVSGRNEQFF.

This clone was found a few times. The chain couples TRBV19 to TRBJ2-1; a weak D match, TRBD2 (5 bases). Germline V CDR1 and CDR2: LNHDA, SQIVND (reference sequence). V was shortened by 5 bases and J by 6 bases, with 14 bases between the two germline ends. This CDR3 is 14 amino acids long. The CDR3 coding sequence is TGTGCCAGTAGTCTCCGGACTCCCCTCAATGAGCAGTTCTTC. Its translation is CASSLRTPLNEQFF.

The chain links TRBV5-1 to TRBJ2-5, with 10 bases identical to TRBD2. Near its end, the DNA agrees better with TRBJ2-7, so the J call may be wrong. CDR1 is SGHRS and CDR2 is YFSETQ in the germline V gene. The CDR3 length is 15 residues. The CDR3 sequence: CASSFRTSGTYEQYF. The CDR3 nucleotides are TGCGCCAGCAGCTTCCGGACTAGCGGCACCTACGAGCAGTACTTC.

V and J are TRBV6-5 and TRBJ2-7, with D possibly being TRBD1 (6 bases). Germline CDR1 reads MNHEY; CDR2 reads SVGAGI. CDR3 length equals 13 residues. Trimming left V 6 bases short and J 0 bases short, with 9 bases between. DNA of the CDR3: TGTGCCAGCAGAAACAGGGCCTCCTACGAGCAGTACTTC. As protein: CASRNRASYEQYF.

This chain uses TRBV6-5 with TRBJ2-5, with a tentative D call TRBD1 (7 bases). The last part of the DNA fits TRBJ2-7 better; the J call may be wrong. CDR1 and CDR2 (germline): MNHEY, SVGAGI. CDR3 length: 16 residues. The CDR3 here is CASSYSGGGTFYEQYF. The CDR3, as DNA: TGTGCCAGCAGTTACTCAGGAGGGGGCACCTTCTACGAGCAGTACTTC.

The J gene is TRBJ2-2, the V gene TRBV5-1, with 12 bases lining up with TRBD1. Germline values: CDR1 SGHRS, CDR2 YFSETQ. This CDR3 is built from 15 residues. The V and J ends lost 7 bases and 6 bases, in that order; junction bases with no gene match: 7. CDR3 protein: CASGGGTGGSGELFF. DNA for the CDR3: TGCGCCAGCGGTGGTGGGACAGGGGGCTCCGGGGAGCTGTTTTTT.

CDR3 sequence reads: CSVLAGAGYNEQFF. The CDR3, as DNA: TGCAGCGTTTTAGCGGGAGCAGGGTACAATGAGCAGTTCTTC. The V gene is TRBV29-1, the J gene TRBJ2-1, with TRBD2 identical over 9 bases. V lost 5 bases, J lost 4 bases, and 6 bases stayed unmatched. The CDR3 runs to 14 residues. Germline V gene lookup returns CDR1 SQVTM and CDR2 ANQGSEA.

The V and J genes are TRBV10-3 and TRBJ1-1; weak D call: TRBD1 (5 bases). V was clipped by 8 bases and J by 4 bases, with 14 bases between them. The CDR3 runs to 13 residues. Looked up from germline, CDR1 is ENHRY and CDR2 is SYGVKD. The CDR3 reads CAIGRGEGTEAFF. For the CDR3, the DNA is TGTGCCATCGGTCGGGGGGAGGGCACTGAAGCTTTCTTT.

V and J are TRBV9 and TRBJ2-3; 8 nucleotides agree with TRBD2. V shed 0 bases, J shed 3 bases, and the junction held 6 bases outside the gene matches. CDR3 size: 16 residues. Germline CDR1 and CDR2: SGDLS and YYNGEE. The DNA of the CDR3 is TGTGCCAGCAGCGTAGCTACACTAGCGGCAACAGATACGCAGTATTTT. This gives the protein CASSVATLAATDTQYF.

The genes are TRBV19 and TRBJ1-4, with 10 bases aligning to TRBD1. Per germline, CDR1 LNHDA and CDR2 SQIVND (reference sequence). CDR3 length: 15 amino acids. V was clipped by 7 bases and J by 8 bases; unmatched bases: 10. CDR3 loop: CASTNPTGGLEKLFF. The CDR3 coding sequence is TGTGCCAGTACCAATCCGACAGGGGGCTTGGAAAAACTGTTTTTT.

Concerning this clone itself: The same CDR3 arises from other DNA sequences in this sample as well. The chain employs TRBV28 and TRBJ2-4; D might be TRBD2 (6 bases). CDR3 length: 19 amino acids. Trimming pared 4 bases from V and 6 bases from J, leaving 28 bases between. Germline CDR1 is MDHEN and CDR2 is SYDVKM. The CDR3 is CASSSAGSNSGGERNIQYF. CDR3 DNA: TGTGCCAGCAGTTCCGCAGGGAGTAATAGCGGAGGGGAAAGAAACATTCAGTACTTC.

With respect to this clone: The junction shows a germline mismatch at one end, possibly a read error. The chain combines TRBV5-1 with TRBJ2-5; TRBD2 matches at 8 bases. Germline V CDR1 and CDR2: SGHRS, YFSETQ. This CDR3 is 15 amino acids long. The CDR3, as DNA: TGCGCCAGCTCATCGGTAGCGGGATCCCAAGGGACCCAGTACTTC. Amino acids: CASSSVAGSQGTQYF.

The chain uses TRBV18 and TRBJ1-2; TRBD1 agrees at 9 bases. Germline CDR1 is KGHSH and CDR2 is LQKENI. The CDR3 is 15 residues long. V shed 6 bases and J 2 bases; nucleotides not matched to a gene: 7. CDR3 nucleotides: TGTGCCAGCTCTCGCTCGGGACAGGGAAACTATGGCTACACCTTC. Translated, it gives CASSRSGQGNYGYTF.

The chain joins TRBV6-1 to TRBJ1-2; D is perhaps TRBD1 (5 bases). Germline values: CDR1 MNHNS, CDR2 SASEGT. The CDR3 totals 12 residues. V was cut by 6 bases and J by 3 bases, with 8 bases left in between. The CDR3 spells CASSAGDYGYTF. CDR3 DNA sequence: TGTGCCAGCAGCGCGGGGGACTATGGCTACACCTTC.